This is a list of T cell receptor beta chains from one sample in a study of T cell repertoires in cytomegalovirus infection. These TCRs' antigens remain unknown. TCRdb reprocessed the reads via MiXCR and lists one record per CDR3 protein. This table has roughly 220,000 distinct CDR3 sequences, roughly 34% appearing once. Here the sequenced sample was CD8+ T cells from cultured PBMCs, taken from culture after CMV antigen stimulation. Source of these receptors: a human donor in good health (CMV status not recorded). Some clones in this sample may be carry-over from other donors' samples. Both conserved end residues are part of each CDR3. A D gene is named only where the DNA matches it firmly. Rows give clone size only sometimes, using once, few, many, or a class for an expanded clone.

clone_size: few
j_call: TRBJ2-1
v_call: TRBV2
d_call: .
cdr3_nt: TGTGCCAGCAGTGAAACCGACTACGATGAGCAGTTCTTC
cdr3_aa: CASSETDYDEQFF

clone_size: .
j_call: TRBJ1-1
v_call: TRBV11-2
d_call: .
cdr3_nt: TGTGCCAGCAGCTTCCACCCGGACAGCGTGAACACTGAAGCTTTCTTT
cdr3_aa: CASSFHPDSVNTEAFF

clone_size: few
j_call: TRBJ2-1
v_call: TRBV6-5
d_call: .
cdr3_nt: TGTGCCAGCAGTTACGATCTAGCTACCAATGAGCAGTTCTTC
cdr3_aa: CASSYDLATNEQFF

clone_size: .
j_call: TRBJ2-7
v_call: TRBV27
d_call: TRBD1
cdr3_nt: TGTGCCAGCAGAGAACAGGGGGTGTTGGGCGAGCGGTACTTC
cdr3_aa: CASREQGVLGERYF

clone_size: .
j_call: TRBJ2-1
v_call: TRBV7-9
d_call: TRBD2
cdr3_nt: TGTGCCAGCAGACCACGACTCCCGCGGGGGGTCTCCTACAATGAGCAGTTCTTC
cdr3_aa: CASRPRLPRGVSYNEQFF

clone_size: .
j_call: TRBJ1-6
v_call: TRBV20-1
d_call: .
cdr3_nt: TGCAGTGCTAGAGACCCCGTTCCAGGGGATCGGTCACCCCTCCACTTT
cdr3_aa: CSARDPVPGDRSPLHF

clone_size: .
j_call: TRBJ2-1
v_call: TRBV27
d_call: TRBD2
cdr3_nt: TGTGCCAGCATGGTTAGCGGGAGCTCCTACAATGAGCAGTTCTTC
cdr3_aa: CASMVSGSSYNEQFF

clone_size: few
j_call: TRBJ2-5
v_call: TRBV27
d_call: .
cdr3_nt: TGTGCCAGCAGTTCTTTGGCGCTTGAGGAGACCCAGTACTTC
cdr3_aa: CASSSLALEETQYF

clone_size: .
j_call: TRBJ2-1
v_call: TRBV7-3
d_call: .
cdr3_nt: TGTGCCAGCAGCTTACCCTGGACGGCTAGCTCCTACAATGAGCAGTTCTTC
cdr3_aa: CASSLPWTASSYNEQFF

clone_size: .
j_call: TRBJ2-1
v_call: TRBV7-9
d_call: TRBD2
cdr3_nt: TGTGCCAGCAGCATGGACGGGGGGGCTCGGTACAATGAGCAGTTCTTC
cdr3_aa: CASSMDGGARYNEQFF

clone_size: .
j_call: TRBJ1-2
v_call: TRBV12-3/TRBV12-4
d_call: .
cdr3_nt: TGTGCCAGCAGTTTAGTACGGCTCGGCAACTATGGCTACACCTTC
cdr3_aa: CASSLVRLGNYGYTF

clone_size: .
j_call: TRBJ1-5
v_call: TRBV28
d_call: .
cdr3_nt: TGTGCCAGCAGTCAACTCGCCCCCACCCCCGGTGGGCAGCCCCAGCATTTT
cdr3_aa: CASSQLAPTPGGQPQHF

clone_size: .
j_call: TRBJ2-7
v_call: TRBV12-3/TRBV12-4
d_call: .
cdr3_nt: TGTGCCAGCAGACCGGGCCGTAATTACGAGCAGTACTTC
cdr3_aa: CASRPGRNYEQYF

clone_size: .
j_call: TRBJ2-2
v_call: TRBV28
d_call: .
cdr3_nt: TGTGCCATCAGTTTCGGGAACACAGGGGAGCTGTTTTTT
cdr3_aa: CAISFGNTGELFF

clone_size: .
j_call: TRBJ2-7
v_call: TRBV27
d_call: TRBD2
cdr3_nt: TGTGCCAGCACGGGCGGGGGGTCCTCCTACGAGCAGTACTTC
cdr3_aa: CASTGGGSSYEQYF

clone_size: .
j_call: TRBJ1-5
v_call: TRBV7-8
d_call: .
cdr3_nt: TGTGCCAGCAGCCCCCGGGGCACGCAGCCCCAGCATTTT
cdr3_aa: CASSPRGTQPQHF

clone_size: many
j_call: TRBJ1-1
v_call: TRBV7-2
d_call: .
cdr3_nt: TGTGCCAGCAGCTTATCCAGGCAACTGAACACTGAAGCTTTCTTT
cdr3_aa: CASSLSRQLNTEAFF

clone_size: .
j_call: TRBJ1-2
v_call: TRBV10-3
d_call: .
cdr3_nt: TGTGCCTCCCGGGACGGTCTCTATGGCTACACCTTC
cdr3_aa: CASRDGLYGYTF

clone_size: .
j_call: TRBJ2-1
v_call: TRBV13
d_call: TRBD2
cdr3_nt: TGTGCCAGCAGCTTAGGACTAGCGGGCCCCCTAAATGAGCAGTTCTTC
cdr3_aa: CASSLGLAGPLNEQFF

clone_size: .
j_call: TRBJ2-1
v_call: TRBV12-3/TRBV12-4
d_call: TRBD2
cdr3_nt: TGTGCCAGCAGTCCGGGGACTAGCCGGGGATTTGTGGATGAGCAGTTCTTC
cdr3_aa: CASSPGTSRGFVDEQFF

clone_size: .
j_call: TRBJ1-2
v_call: TRBV6-1
d_call: .
cdr3_nt: TGTGCCAGCAGTGCCCTGGGCCCCGGCCAGTATGGCTACACCTTC
cdr3_aa: CASSALGPGQYGYTF

clone_size: few
j_call: TRBJ2-3
v_call: TRBV7-6
d_call: .
cdr3_nt: TGTGCCAGCAGCTTAGCGGATTCCACAGATACGCAGTATTTT
cdr3_aa: CASSLADSTDTQYF

clone_size: few
j_call: TRBJ2-7
v_call: TRBV9
d_call: .
cdr3_nt: TGTGCCAGCAGCGTGTCGGGGCGAGGGCCGGGTTCCCAGGACGAGCAGTACTTC
cdr3_aa: CASSVSGRGPGSQDEQYF

clone_size: .
j_call: TRBJ2-3
v_call: TRBV18
d_call: TRBD1
cdr3_nt: TGTGCCAGCTCATCCCGGACAGGGAGGTTGGCAGATACGCAGTATTTT
cdr3_aa: CASSSRTGRLADTQYF

clone_size: .
j_call: TRBJ1-6
v_call: TRBV11-2
d_call: .
cdr3_nt: TGTGCCAGCAGCTTAGCGGGACACCATAATTCACCCCTCCACTTT
cdr3_aa: CASSLAGHHNSPLHF

clone_size: .
j_call: TRBJ2-1
v_call: TRBV12-5
d_call: .
cdr3_nt: TGTGCTAGTGGTTTGAGAGAGAATGAGCAGTTCTTC
cdr3_aa: CASGLRENEQFF

clone_size: many
j_call: TRBJ1-1
v_call: TRBV6-5
d_call: .
cdr3_nt: TGTGCCAGCAGTTATGGGGGCACTGAAGCTTTCTTT
cdr3_aa: CASSYGGTEAFF

clone_size: .
j_call: TRBJ2-5
v_call: TRBV12-3/TRBV12-4
d_call: .
cdr3_nt: TGTGCCAGCAGTTTAGCGGGAGTGCGGTCCGGGACCCAGTACTTC
cdr3_aa: CASSLAGVRSGTQYF

clone_size: .
j_call: TRBJ2-1
v_call: TRBV11-1
d_call: .
cdr3_nt: TGTGCCAGCAGCTTAGGCTCCGGATCGCCGGGGGAGCAGTTCTTC
cdr3_aa: CASSLGSGSPGEQFF

clone_size: few
j_call: TRBJ1-1
v_call: TRBV3-1
d_call: .
cdr3_nt: TGTGCCAGCAGCCACGGGATCACTGAAGCTTTCTTT
cdr3_aa: CASSHGITEAFF

clone_size: many
j_call: TRBJ2-5
v_call: TRBV20-1
d_call: TRBD2
cdr3_nt: TGCAGTGCTAGAGATGGGAGACTAGCGGGGGAGCTACAAGAGACCCAGTACTTC
cdr3_aa: CSARDGRLAGELQETQYF

clone_size: few
j_call: TRBJ2-6
v_call: TRBV19
d_call: .
cdr3_nt: TGTGCCAGTAGTATCCGCAGGGAAGTTGGGGCCAACGTCCTGACTTTC
cdr3_aa: CASSIRREVGANVLTF

clone_size: .
j_call: TRBJ2-7
v_call: TRBV27
d_call: .
cdr3_nt: TGTGCCAGCAGTTTCAGGGGGGAGTCCTACGAGCAGTACTTC
cdr3_aa: CASSFRGESYEQYF

clone_size: .
j_call: TRBJ2-1
v_call: TRBV2
d_call: TRBD2
cdr3_nt: TGTGCCAGCAGTACCTTCCTAGCGGGAGGGAACAATGAGCAGTTCTTC
cdr3_aa: CASSTFLAGGNNEQFF

clone_size: .
j_call: TRBJ2-5
v_call: TRBV7-8
d_call: .
cdr3_nt: TGTGCCAGCAGCTTCTCAGGTGGCAACCAAGAGACCCAGTACTTC
cdr3_aa: CASSFSGGNQETQYF

clone_size: few
j_call: TRBJ1-1
v_call: TRBV11-2
d_call: .
cdr3_nt: TGTGCCAGCAGCTTAGCCTACGGGAACACTGAAGCTTTCTTT
cdr3_aa: CASSLAYGNTEAFF

clone_size: .
j_call: TRBJ2-3
v_call: TRBV6-6
d_call: TRBD2
cdr3_nt: TGTGCCAGCAGTTACGCGACTAGCGGGGGGGCCGATACGCAGTATTTT
cdr3_aa: CASSYATSGGADTQYF

clone_size: .
j_call: TRBJ1-1
v_call: TRBV11-2
d_call: .
cdr3_nt: TGTGCCAGCAGCGCCGTGAGGGGACGGAACACTGAAGCTTTCTTT
cdr3_aa: CASSAVRGRNTEAFF

clone_size: few
j_call: TRBJ2-1
v_call: TRBV2
d_call: TRBD2
cdr3_nt: TGTGCCAGCACCCCGGGGCTAGCGGAGACCTTTGGGAATGAGCAGTTCTTC
cdr3_aa: CASTPGLAETFGNEQFF

clone_size: few
j_call: TRBJ2-7
v_call: TRBV10-3
d_call: TRBD1
cdr3_nt: TGTGCCATCAGTGTGGACAGGGGCGAGCAGTACTTC
cdr3_aa: CAISVDRGEQYF